This is a list of T cell receptor beta chains from one sample in a study of T cells in localized non-small cell lung cancer. The repertoire was sequenced with immunoSEQ multiplex PCR; TCRdb's copy has only in-frame clones and lacks some. The sample consists of more than 50,000 clones, around 83% of them appearing once. The material was peripheral blood, obtained before any cancer treatment. These receptors were obtained from a female donor over 55 with stage II squamous cell lung carcinoma. Each CDR3 is given with its conserved first and last residue. A D gene is named only where the DNA matches it firmly. The size field is filled for only some rows; it gives once, few, many or a size class.

cdr3_length: 15; d_call: TRBD1; clone_size: -; j_call: TRBJ1-1; v_call: TRBV5-1; cdr3_nt: TGCGCCAGCAGCTTCAGGACAGGGGGCCTCACTGAAGCTTTCTTT; cdr3_aa: CASSFRTGGLTEAFF
cdr3_length: 17; d_call: -; clone_size: -; j_call: TRBJ1-2; v_call: TRBV7-6; cdr3_nt: TGTGCCAGCAGCTTAGAGGGACGTCAGCGAAGTGTGGTTGGCTACACCTTC; cdr3_aa: CASSLEGRQRSVVGYTF
cdr3_length: 11; d_call: -; clone_size: -; j_call: TRBJ1-2; v_call: TRBV6-1; cdr3_nt: TGTGCCAGCAGCGACAACTATGGCTACACCTTC; cdr3_aa: CASSDNYGYTF
cdr3_length: 13; d_call: TRBD2; clone_size: -; j_call: TRBJ2-2; v_call: TRBV5-4; cdr3_nt: TGTGCCAGCAGCCCCCGGGAGGCCGGGGAGCTGTTTTTT; cdr3_aa: CASSPREAGELFF
cdr3_length: 15; d_call: TRBD1; clone_size: -; j_call: TRBJ2-3; v_call: TRBV4-2; cdr3_nt: TGTGCCAGCAGTCAATACCAAGGGGGCGCAGATACGCAGTATTTT; cdr3_aa: CASSQYQGGADTQYF
cdr3_length: 12; d_call: -; clone_size: -; j_call: TRBJ2-7; v_call: TRBV10-3; cdr3_nt: TGTGCCATCAGCCCCGGGCCCTACGAGCAGTACTTC; cdr3_aa: CAISPGPYEQYF
cdr3_length: 15; d_call: -; clone_size: -; j_call: TRBJ2-5; v_call: TRBV9; cdr3_nt: TGTGCCAGCAGCGTAGGGAGGGGGCAAGTGGAGACCCAGTACTTC; cdr3_aa: CASSVGRGQVETQYF
cdr3_length: 15; d_call: -; clone_size: -; j_call: TRBJ1-6; v_call: TRBV7-2; cdr3_nt: TGTGCCAGCAGTTACAGGAGCTCCTATAATTCACCCCTCCACTTT; cdr3_aa: CASSYRSSYNSPLHF
cdr3_length: 15; d_call: TRBD1; clone_size: -; j_call: TRBJ1-3; v_call: TRBV19; cdr3_nt: TGTGCCAGTAGTTCAACGACAGGGGCTGGAAACACCATATATTTT; cdr3_aa: CASSSTTGAGNTIYF
cdr3_length: 15; d_call: -; clone_size: -; j_call: TRBJ1-4; v_call: TRBV10-3; cdr3_nt: TGTGCCATCAGTGAGGGCGGGGGAAGTGGAGAAAAACTGTTTTTT; cdr3_aa: CAISEGGGSGEKLFF
cdr3_length: 13; d_call: TRBD1; clone_size: once; j_call: TRBJ1-4; v_call: TRBV27; cdr3_nt: TGTGCCAGCAGTTACAGGGGTAATGAAAAACTGTTTTTT; cdr3_aa: CASSYRGNEKLFF